These 27 T cell receptor beta chains share one sample of origin, sequenced in a study of vaccination effects on CD4 cells after COVID-19. After expansion with viral peptide pools in the ViraFEST assay, antigen-specific CD4+ T cells were sequenced. CD4+ T cells were isolated after less than 12 days of culture. The vaccine recipients had no prior SARS-CoV-2 infection, with negative nucleocapsid antibodies. These receptors have no known antigen. Here immunoSEQ multiplex PCR was the method, and the copy in TCRdb shows in-frame clones only, minus some. The sample lists some 69,000 clones; about four fifths were seen once. This specimen consisted of CD4+ T cells from PBMCs cultured with HCoV-NL63 spike peptides, obtained before COVID-19 vaccination. These TCRs come from a human donor who received a COVID-19 vaccine.

This chain connects TRBV4-1 to TRBJ1-5; the match to TRBD1 covers 8 bases. V shed 0 bases and J 2 bases; nucleotides not matched to a gene: 6. Germline CDR1 and CDR2: MGHRA and YSYEKL. This CDR3 has 17 residues. CDR3 bases: TGCGCCAGCAGCCAAGAGGCAGGGGGCGTAGGCAATCAGCCCCAGCATTTT. This encodes CASSQEAGGVGNQPQHF.

This clone has a handful of counts. This chain connects TRBV5-4 to TRBJ1-2; D is possibly TRBD1 (6 bases). Germline values: CDR1 SGHNT, CDR2 YYREEE (reference sequence). The V end lost 4 bases, the J end lost 8 bases, and 12 bases lay between the germline ends. The CDR3 sequence is 12 residues long. The CDR3, as DNA: TGTGCCAGCAGCCAGGGGTCTTCGGGCTACACCTTC. The encoded protein is CASSQGSSGYTF.

This chain links TRBV5-6 with TRBJ2-7; D perhaps matches TRBD1 (5 bases). With 1 base removed from V and 9 bases from J, the gap between germline ends came to 11 bases. The CDR3 runs 12 residues. Germline V gene data show CDR1 as SGHDT and CDR2 as YYEEEE. The CDR3 nucleotides are TGTGCCAGCAGCTTGCAAGGGGAACGGCAGTACGTC. Amino acids: CASSLQGERQYV.

The chain joins TRBV5-1 to TRBJ2-2; tentative D call: TRBD1 (6 bases). The V end lost 0 bases, the J end lost 5 bases, and 8 bases lay between the germline ends. The CDR3 consists of 14 residues. From germline, CDR1 is SGHRS and CDR2 YFSETQ. The CDR3, as DNA: TGCGCCAGCAGCTTGGGAGGACAGACCGGGGAGCTGTTTTTT. Translating it yields CASSLGGQTGELFF. Full variable domain (rest looked up from reference TRBV5-1 and TRBJ2-2): KAGVTQTPRYLIKTRGQQVTLSCSPISGHRSVSWYQQTPGQGLQFLFEYFSETQRNKGNFPGRFSGRQFSNSRSEMNVSTLELGDSALYLCASSLGGQTGELFFGEGSRLTVL.

This clone was found once. The chain employs TRBV12-3 or TRBV12-4 and TRBJ2-5; tentative D call: TRBD1 (5 bases). The CDR3 extends over 13 amino acids. V lost 6 bases to trimming and J lost 5 bases, with 13 bases between them. CDR3 coding DNA: TGTGCCAGCAGGGACAAGGGTTTGGAGACCCAGTACTTC. Its protein is CASRDKGLETQYF.

This rearrangement joins TRBV28 to TRBJ1-3; possibly TRBD1 for D (5 bases). Trimming removed 5 bases at V and 0 bases at J, with 11 bases between. The CDR3 is 15 residues long. The germline CDR1 and CDR2 sequences are MDHEN and SYDVKM. The chain's CDR3 is CASSSRGHSGNTIYF. The CDR3 coding sequence is TGTGCCAGCAGTAGCCGGGGCCACTCTGGAAACACCATATATTTT.

CDR3 in DNA: TGCGCCAGCAGAACTCGAACAGGGAGGGATGAGCAGTTCTTC. Amino acids: CASRTRTGRDEQFF. This rearrangement joins TRBV4-1 to TRBJ2-1; TRBD2 is a possible D gene (7 bases). Germline lookup yields CDR1 MGHRA and CDR2 YSYEKL. This CDR3 has 14 residues. V lost 6 bases, J lost 8 bases, and 17 bases lay in between.

The V call is TRBV6-1, the J call TRBJ2-5; 9 bases line up with TRBD2. After removal of 3 bases from V and 2 bases from J, the junction contained 13 bases not matched to a gene. The germline V gene has CDR1 MNHNS and CDR2 SASEGT. CDR3 length: 18 amino acids. The CDR3 DNA follows: TGTGCCAGCAGTGATCCTGAGACTAGCGGAATTCAGCAAGAGACCCAGTACTTC. This encodes CASSDPETSGIQQETQYF.

The sample holds a few counts of this clone. The V call is TRBV4-1, the J call TRBJ2-2; 7 bases map to TRBD1. CDR3 length equals 14 residues. With 4 bases clipped from V and 4 bases from J, the junction kept 3 bases outside the gene matches. The germline V gene encodes CDR1 MGHRA and CDR2 YSYEKL. DNA of the CDR3: TGCGCCAGCAGCCCACAGGGGACCACCGGGGAGCTGTTTTTT. This gives the protein CASSPQGTTGELFF.

V usage is TRBV6-6 and J usage is TRBJ1-2; 7 bases map to TRBD1. The CDR3 totals 13 residues. Germline trimming cut 6 bases from V and 5 bases from J; bases unmatched to any gene: 6. Germline V gives CDR1 MNHNY, CDR2 SVGAGI (reference sequence). This CDR3 reads CASRGDSIYGYTF. As DNA, the CDR3 is TGTGCCAGCAGAGGGGACAGCATATATGGCTACACCTTC.

This clone was seen a single time. The V call is TRBV5-5, the J call TRBJ1-1; no firm D call. Deletions cut 0 bases from V and 7 bases from J, with 13 bases between. Looked up from germline, CDR1 is SGHKS and CDR2 is YYEKEE (reference sequence). The CDR3 has 14 amino acids. CDR3 amino acids: CASSLGTVGIEAFF. The CDR3, as DNA: TGTGCCAGCAGCTTGGGGACGGTGGGCATTGAAGCTTTCTTT.

Comments on this clone: This may be a read error: a much more frequent sequence differs by one nucleotide. The genes are TRBV2 and TRBJ1-5; 7 bases align to TRBD1. This CDR3 is 13 amino acids long. Germline V gene data show CDR1 as SNHLY and CDR2 as FYNNEI. Trimming cost V 6 bases and J 4 bases; bases outside gene matches: 3. CDR3 amino acids: CASRAGGNQPQHF. The DNA of the CDR3 is TGTGCCAGCAGAGCAGGGGGGAATCAGCCCCAGCATTTT.

Regarding this clone: As the CDR3 is not closed by the conserved phenylalanine or tryptophan, this likely results from a read error. The DNA is left out, because the CDR3 cannot be placed on it with certainty; the CDR3 is given as TCRdb lists it. The chain is built from TRBV6-5 and TRBJ1-4; the D call in the table, TRBD1, was not verified against the DNA. The V gene's germline CDR1 is MNHEY and CDR2 SVGAGI. Inclusive of both ends, the CDR3 amounts to 11 amino acids. The CDR3 spells CASRETGAAIL.

This chain connects TRBV11-1 to TRBJ1-4; D is uncertain. The CDR3 is 12 residues long. CDR1 and CDR2 (germline): SGHAT, FQDESV (reference sequence). Trimming cost V 5 bases and J 5 bases, with 6 bases left between them. The CDR3 reads CASSRRNEKLFF. CDR3 bases: TGTGCCAGCAGCCGGCGAAATGAAAAACTGTTTTTT.

The chain joins TRBV29-1 to TRBJ2-5, with a tentative D call TRBD2 (5 bases). V shed 0 bases and J shed 2 bases, with 25 bases lying between them. The CDR3 length is 19 residues. Per germline, CDR1 SQVTM and CDR2 ANQGSEA. The CDR3 nucleotides read TGCAGCGTTGAAGATCTTTCTCACATGCTAGCTACCCCTCAAGAGACCCAGTACTTC. Protein: CSVEDLSHMLATPQETQYF.

This chain uses TRBV12-3 or TRBV12-4 with TRBJ1-6, with TRBD1 matching over 7 bases. The V gene end was trimmed by 3 bases and the J gene end by 16 bases; junction bases not matched to a gene: 9. The CDR3 totals 13 residues. CDR3 protein: CASSFGRQGRLHF. DNA of the CDR3: TGTGCCAGCAGTTTTGGGAGACAGGGTCGGCTCCACTTT.

This clone has a handful of counts. The chain is built from TRBV5-4 and TRBJ1-1, with D perhaps TRBD1 (6 bases). This CDR3 is built from 14 residues. Germline V gene sequence: CDR1 SGHNT, CDR2 YYREEE (reference sequence). V was shortened by 3 bases and J by 6 bases, with 15 bases between the two germline ends. The CDR3 DNA sequence: TGTGCCAGCAGCTCGGTACAGGGAAGGGCTGAAGCTTTCTTT. Translation gives CASSSVQGRAEAFF.

This clone was recorded once. This sequence joins TRBV19 and TRBJ2-3, with TRBD1 identical over 8 bases. Germline V gene lookup returns CDR1 LNHDA and CDR2 SQIVND (reference sequence). The J segment lost 0 bases and the V segment lost 6 bases, leaving 5 bases of the junction unmatched. The CDR3 spans 15 residues. The CDR3 reads CASRDRASSTDTQYF. CDR3 sequence (DNA): TGTGCCAGTAGGGACAGGGCATCTAGCACAGATACGCAGTATTTT. The complete variable domain, with remaining parts taken from reference TRBV19 and TRBJ2-3, reads DGGITQSPKYLFRKEGQNVTLSCEQNLNHDAMYWYRQDPGQGLRLIYYSQIVNDFQKGDIAEGYSVSREKKESFPLTVTSAQKNPTAFYLCASRDRASSTDTQYFGPGTRLTVL.

The gene calls are TRBV6-1 and TRBJ2-1; D is uncertain. The CDR3 is 15 amino acids. Germline V lookup: CDR1 MNHNS, CDR2 SASEGT. V was shortened by 2 bases and J by 0 bases, with 8 bases between the two germline ends. CDR3 sequence (DNA): TGTGCCAGCAGTGAAATTCCTAGCTCCTACAATGAGCAGTTCTTC. It translates to CASSEIPSSYNEQFF.

The chain links TRBV6-5 to TRBJ1-1; D is unclear. CDR1 is MNHEY, CDR2 SVGAGI, per germline. V gave up 2 bases and J gave up 1 base, with 14 bases separating them. The CDR3 runs 16 residues. In DNA, the CDR3 is TGTGCCAGCAGTTACACATTTGCGGACGGGAACACTGAAGCTTTCTTT. Translation gives CASSYTFADGNTEAFF.

This clone was observed a single time. This chain uses TRBV6-5 with TRBJ2-7, with 10 bases matching TRBD1. Germline V CDR1 and CDR2: MNHEY, SVGAGI. This CDR3 contains 13 residues. The V gene end was trimmed by 8 bases and the J gene end by 11 bases; junction bases not matched to a gene: 12. The CDR3 bases are TGTGCCAGCCGCCGAGGACAGGGGGTATTAAAGTACGTC. It translates to CASRRGQGVLKYV.

V usage is TRBV10-1 and J usage is TRBJ2-5; tentative D call: TRBD2 (7 bases). Germline loops: CDR1 WNHNN, CDR2 SYGVQD (reference sequence). Deletions cut 0 bases from V and 2 bases from J, with 13 bases between. This CDR3 is built from 16 residues. CDR3 loop: CASSESRGGRQETQYF. The CDR3 DNA follows: TGCGCCAGCAGTGAGTCGAGGGGGGGGCGTCAAGAGACCCAGTACTTC.

This chain joins TRBV11-3 and TRBJ2-1; D is possibly TRBD2 (5 bases). Deletions cut 3 bases from V and 5 bases from J, with 11 bases between. This CDR3 comprises 14 residues. The germline CDR1 and CDR2 sequences are SGHNT and YENEEA. The CDR3 is CASSLARGNNEQFF. CDR3 nucleotide sequence: TGTGCCAGCAGCTTGGCTCGGGGAAACAATGAGCAGTTCTTC.

The chain uses TRBV10-3 and TRBJ1-1; the match to TRBD1 covers 9 bases. Per the germline V gene, CDR1 is ENHRY and CDR2 is SYGVKD. The ends lost 2 bases at V and 5 bases at J; junction bases unmatched: 3. This CDR3 region has 14 residues. CDR3: CAISETGGMTEAFF. CDR3 bases: TGTGCCATCAGTGAGACAGGGGGCATGACTGAAGCTTTCTTT.

The rearrangement joins TRBV5-8 to TRBJ2-7, with a possible D match to TRBD2 (6 bases). The CDR3 sequence is 14 residues long. CDR1 SGHTS and CDR2 YDEGEE come from the germline V gene. V was clipped by 2 bases and J by 3 bases, with 12 bases between them. The CDR3 spells CASSFMGLYYEQYV. The CDR3, as DNA: TGTGCCAGCAGCTTTATGGGACTCTACTACGAGCAGTACGTC.

This chain links TRBV9 with TRBJ2-1; 9 bases are a match to TRBD1. This CDR3 contains 16 residues. The V and J ends lost 3 bases and 7 bases, in that order; junction bases with no gene match: 11. Germline CDR1 SGDLS, CDR2 YYNGEE. This chain's CDR3 is CASSAETGGARNEQFF. As DNA, the CDR3 is TGTGCCAGCAGCGCCGAAACAGGGGGCGCGAGGAATGAGCAGTTCTTC.

V gene TRBV7-3 combines with J gene TRBJ1-6, with unresolved D. Trimming pared 5 bases from V and 10 bases from J, leaving 12 bases between. The V gene's germline CDR1 is SGHTA and CDR2 FQGTGA. The length of the CDR3 is 13 residues. The CDR3 region has the DNA TGTGCCAGCAGCCCGAACCTCAGCTCACCCCTCCACTTT. Its protein is CASSPNLSSPLHF.